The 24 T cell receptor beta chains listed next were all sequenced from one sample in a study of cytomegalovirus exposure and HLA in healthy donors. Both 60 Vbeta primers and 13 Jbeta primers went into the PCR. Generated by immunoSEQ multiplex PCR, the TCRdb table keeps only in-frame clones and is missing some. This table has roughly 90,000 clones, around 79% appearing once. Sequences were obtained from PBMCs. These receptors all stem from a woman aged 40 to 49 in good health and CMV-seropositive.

The CDR3 DNA reads TGCGCCAGCAGTGCTGGGAGTGTCCAGTACTTC. As protein: CASSAGSVQYF. The J gene is TRBJ2-7, the V gene TRBV10-2, with D maybe TRBD2 (5 bases). CDR1 is WSHSY, CDR2 SAAADI, per germline. The CDR3 has 11 residues. Trimming stripped 4 bases from V and 10 bases from J, with 11 bases between.

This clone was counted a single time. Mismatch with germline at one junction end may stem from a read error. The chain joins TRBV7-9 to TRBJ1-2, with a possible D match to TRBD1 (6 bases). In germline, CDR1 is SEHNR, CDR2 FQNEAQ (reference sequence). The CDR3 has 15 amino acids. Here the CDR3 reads CSSSLVSTGNYGYTF. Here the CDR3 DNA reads TGTTCCAGCAGCTTAGTATCCACAGGGAACTATGGCTACACCTTC.

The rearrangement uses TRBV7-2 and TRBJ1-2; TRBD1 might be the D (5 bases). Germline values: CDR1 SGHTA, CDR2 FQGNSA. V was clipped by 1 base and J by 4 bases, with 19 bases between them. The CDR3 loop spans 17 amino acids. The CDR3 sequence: CASSLEASQVWGYGYTF. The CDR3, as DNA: TGTGCCAGCAGCTTAGAGGCCTCACAGGTCTGGGGCTATGGCTACACCTTC.

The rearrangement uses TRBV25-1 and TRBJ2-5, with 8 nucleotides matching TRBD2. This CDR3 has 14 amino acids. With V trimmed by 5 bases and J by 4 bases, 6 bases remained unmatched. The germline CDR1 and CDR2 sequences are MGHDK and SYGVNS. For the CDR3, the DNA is TGTGCCAGCAGTTTGGCGAGCGGGGGAGAGACCCAGTACTTC. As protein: CASSLASGGETQYF.

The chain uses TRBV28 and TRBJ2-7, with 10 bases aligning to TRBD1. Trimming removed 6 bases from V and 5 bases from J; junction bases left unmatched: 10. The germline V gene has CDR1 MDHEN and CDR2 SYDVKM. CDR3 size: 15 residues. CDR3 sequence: CASRSPGQGSDEQYF. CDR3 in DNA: TGTGCCAGCAGGTCGCCGGGACAGGGGTCAGACGAGCAGTACTTC.

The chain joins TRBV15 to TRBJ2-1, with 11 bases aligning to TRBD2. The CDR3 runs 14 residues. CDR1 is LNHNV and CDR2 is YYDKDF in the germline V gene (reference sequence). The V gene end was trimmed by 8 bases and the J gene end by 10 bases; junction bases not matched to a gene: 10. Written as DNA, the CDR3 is TGTGCCACCCCTATTAGCGGGAGGGCCGGGGAGCAGTTCTTC. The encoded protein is CATPISGRAGEQFF.

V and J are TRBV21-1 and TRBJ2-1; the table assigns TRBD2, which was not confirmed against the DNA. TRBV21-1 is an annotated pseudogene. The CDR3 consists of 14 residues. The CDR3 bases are TGTGCCAGCAGCAAAAGGGTGGGTGGACTAGAGCAGTTCTTC. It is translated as CASSKRVGGLEQFF.

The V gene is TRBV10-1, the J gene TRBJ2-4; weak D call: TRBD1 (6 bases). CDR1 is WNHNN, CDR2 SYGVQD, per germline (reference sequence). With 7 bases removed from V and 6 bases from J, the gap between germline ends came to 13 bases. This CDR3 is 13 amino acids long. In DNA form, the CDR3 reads TGCGCCAGCATTCGCCCACAGGGAAACATTCAGTACTTC. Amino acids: CASIRPQGNIQYF.

This chain's CDR3 is CASRQSRETQYF. Written as DNA, the CDR3 is TGTGCCAGCAGGCAATCGAGGGAGACCCAGTACTTC. The chain uses TRBV2 and TRBJ2-5; the D is unclear. This CDR3 contains 12 residues. The V and J ends lost 6 bases and 5 bases respectively, with 10 bases between them. Germline loops: CDR1 SNHLY, CDR2 FYNNEI.

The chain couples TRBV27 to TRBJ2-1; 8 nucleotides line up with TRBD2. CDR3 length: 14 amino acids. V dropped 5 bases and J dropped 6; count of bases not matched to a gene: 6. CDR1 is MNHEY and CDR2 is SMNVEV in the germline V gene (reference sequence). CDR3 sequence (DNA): TGTGCCAGCAGTCTCTGGACTAGCACCAATGAGCAGTTCTTC. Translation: CASSLWTSTNEQFF.

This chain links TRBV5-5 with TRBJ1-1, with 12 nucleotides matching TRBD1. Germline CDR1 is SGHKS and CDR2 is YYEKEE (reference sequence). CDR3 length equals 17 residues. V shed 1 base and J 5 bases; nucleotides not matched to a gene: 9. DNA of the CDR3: TGTGCCAGCAGCTTGCTACCGGGACAGGGGGCGAGTACTGAAGCTTTCTTT. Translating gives CASSLLPGQGASTEAFF.

CDR3 in amino acids: CASSQAGTSGFQADTQYF. The CDR3 DNA sequence: TGTGCCAGCAGCCAAGCCGGGACTAGCGGGTTTCAGGCAGATACGCAGTATTTT. The chain links TRBV4-2 to TRBJ2-3; 12 nucleotides align to TRBD2. J lost 4 bases, V lost 1 base, and 9 bases had no gene match. The V gene's germline CDR1 is LGHNA and CDR2 YNFKEQ. The CDR3 runs to 18 residues.

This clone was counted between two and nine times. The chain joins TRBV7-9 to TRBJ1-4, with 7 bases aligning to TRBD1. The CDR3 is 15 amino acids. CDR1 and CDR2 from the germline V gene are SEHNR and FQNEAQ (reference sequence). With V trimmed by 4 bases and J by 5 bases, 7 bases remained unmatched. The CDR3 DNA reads TGTGCCAGCAGCTCTATGGGACAGCTAAATGAAAAACTGTTTTTT. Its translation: CASSSMGQLNEKLFF.

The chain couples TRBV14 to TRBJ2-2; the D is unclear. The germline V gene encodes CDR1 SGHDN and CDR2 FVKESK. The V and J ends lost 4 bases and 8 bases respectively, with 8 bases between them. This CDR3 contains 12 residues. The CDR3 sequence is CASSPTGGELFF. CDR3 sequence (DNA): TGTGCCAGCAGCCCCACGGGTGGGGAGCTGTTTTTT.

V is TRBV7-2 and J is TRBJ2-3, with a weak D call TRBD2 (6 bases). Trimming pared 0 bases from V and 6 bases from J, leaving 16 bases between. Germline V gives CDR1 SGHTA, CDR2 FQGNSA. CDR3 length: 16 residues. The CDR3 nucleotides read TGTGCCAGCAGCTTAGCATCTCTAGCGAGGGGTGATACGCAGTATTTT. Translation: CASSLASLARGDTQYF.

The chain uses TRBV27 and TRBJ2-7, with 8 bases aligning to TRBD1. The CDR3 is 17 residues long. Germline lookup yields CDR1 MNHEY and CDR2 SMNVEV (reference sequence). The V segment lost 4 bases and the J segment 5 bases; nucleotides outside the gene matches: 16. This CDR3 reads CASSSHYLSTGVDEQYF. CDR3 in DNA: TGTGCCAGCAGTTCCCACTATCTCTCGACAGGGGTGGACGAGCAGTACTTC.

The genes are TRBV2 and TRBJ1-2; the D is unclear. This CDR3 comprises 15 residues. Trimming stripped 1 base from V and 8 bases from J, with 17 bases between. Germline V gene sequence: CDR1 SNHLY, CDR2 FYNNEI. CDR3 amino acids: CASSEGWERAYGYTF. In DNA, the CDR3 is TGTGCCAGCAGTGAAGGGTGGGAGAGAGCCTACGGCTACACCTTC.

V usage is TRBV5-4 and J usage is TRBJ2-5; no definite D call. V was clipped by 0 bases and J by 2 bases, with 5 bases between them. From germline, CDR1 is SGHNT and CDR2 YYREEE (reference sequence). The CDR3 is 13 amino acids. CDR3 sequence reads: CASSLDPQETQYF. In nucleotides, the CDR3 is TGTGCCAGCAGCTTGGATCCTCAAGAGACCCAGTACTTC. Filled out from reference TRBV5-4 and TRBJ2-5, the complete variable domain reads ETGVTQSPTHLIKTRGQQVTLRCSSQSGHNTVSWYQQALGQGPQFIFQYYREEENGRGNFPPRFSGLQFPNYSSELNVNALELDDSALYLCASSLDPQETQYFGPGTRLLVL.

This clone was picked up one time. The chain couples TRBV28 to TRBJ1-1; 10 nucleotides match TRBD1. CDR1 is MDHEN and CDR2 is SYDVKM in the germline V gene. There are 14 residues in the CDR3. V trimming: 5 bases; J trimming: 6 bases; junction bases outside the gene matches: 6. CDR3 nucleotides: TGTGCCAGCAGTCACGGGACAGGGGCCCCTGAAGCTTTCTTT. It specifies CASSHGTGAPEAFF.

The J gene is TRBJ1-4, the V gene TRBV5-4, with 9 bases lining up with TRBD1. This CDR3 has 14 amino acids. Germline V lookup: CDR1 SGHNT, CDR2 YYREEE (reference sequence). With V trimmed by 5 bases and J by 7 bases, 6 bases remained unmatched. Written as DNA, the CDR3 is TGTGCCAGCAGGACACAGGGGGCGGGTGAAAAACTGTTTTTT. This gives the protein CASRTQGAGEKLFF.

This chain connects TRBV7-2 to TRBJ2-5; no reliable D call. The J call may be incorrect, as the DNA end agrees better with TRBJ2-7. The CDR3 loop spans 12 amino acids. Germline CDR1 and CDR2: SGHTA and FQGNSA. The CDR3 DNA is TGTGCCAGCAGCCCCAAACTCTACGAGCAGTACTTC. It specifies CASSPKLYEQYF.

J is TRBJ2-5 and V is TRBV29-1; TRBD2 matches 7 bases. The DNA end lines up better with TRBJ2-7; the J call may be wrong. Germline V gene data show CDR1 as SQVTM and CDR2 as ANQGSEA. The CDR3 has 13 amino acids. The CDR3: CSGAGVGTYEQYF. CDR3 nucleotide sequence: TGCAGCGGGGCGGGAGTCGGAACCTACGAGCAGTACTTC.

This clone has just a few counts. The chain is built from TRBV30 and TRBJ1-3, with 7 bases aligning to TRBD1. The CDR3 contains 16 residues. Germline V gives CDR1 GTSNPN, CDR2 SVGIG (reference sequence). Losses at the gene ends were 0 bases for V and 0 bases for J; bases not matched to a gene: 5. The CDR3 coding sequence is TGTGCCTGGAGTGTACGGACAGGCTACTCTGGAAACACCATATATTTT. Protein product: CAWSVRTGYSGNTIYF.

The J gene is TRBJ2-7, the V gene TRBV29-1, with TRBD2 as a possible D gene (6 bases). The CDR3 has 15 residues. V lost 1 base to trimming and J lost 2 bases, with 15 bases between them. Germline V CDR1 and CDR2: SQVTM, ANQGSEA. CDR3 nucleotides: TGCAGCGTTGAAGGGAGGGGTGGGGAAACCTACGAGCAGTACTTC. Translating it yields CSVEGRGGETYEQYF.